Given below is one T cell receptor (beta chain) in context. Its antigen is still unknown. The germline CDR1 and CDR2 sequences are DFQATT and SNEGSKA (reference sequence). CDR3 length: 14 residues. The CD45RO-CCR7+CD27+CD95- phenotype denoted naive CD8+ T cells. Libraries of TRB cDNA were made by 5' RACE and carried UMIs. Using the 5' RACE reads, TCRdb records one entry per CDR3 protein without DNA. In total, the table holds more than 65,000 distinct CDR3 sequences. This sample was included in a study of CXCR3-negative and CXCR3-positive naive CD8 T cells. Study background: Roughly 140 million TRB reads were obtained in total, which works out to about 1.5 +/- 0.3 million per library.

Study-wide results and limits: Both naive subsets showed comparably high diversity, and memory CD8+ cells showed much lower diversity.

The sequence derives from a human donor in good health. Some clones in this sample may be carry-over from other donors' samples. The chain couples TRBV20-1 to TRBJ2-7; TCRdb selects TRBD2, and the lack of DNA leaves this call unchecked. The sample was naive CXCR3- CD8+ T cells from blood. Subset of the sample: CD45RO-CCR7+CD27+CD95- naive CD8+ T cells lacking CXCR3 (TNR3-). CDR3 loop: CSARQGEGIYEQYF.